This T cell receptor beta chain was recorded in a study of blood T cell repertoires in COVID-19. Study-level background: Whether acute or convalescent, the COVID-19 samples came from the United States, Italy and Spain. PBMCs, B-cell-depleted T cells, or T cells provided the cDNA or gDNA that made up the material.

Using immunoSEQ multiplex PCR, the repertoire was profiled, and TCRdb retains in-frame clones only, with some absent. The table has about 140,000 clones, under 90% seen once. The sequence came from a human donor in a cohort sampled during active COVID-19. The sample comprised peripheral blood.

The CDR3 protein is CASNQQGAREQYF. CDR3 nucleotides: TGTGCCAGCAACCAACAGGGGGCGAGGGAGCAGTACTTC. The chain joins TRBV6-6 to TRBJ2-7, with 9 bases lining up with TRBD1. The germline V gene encodes CDR1 MNHNY and CDR2 SVGAGI (reference sequence). The trim removed 7 bases at V and 7 bases at J, leaving 8 bases unmatched. This CDR3 has 13 amino acids.